Each of the 14 T cell receptor beta chains below was sequenced from the same sample in a study of cytomegalovirus exposure and HLA in healthy donors. 13 Jbeta primers and 60 Vbeta primers were used for the PCR. Repertoires were generated with immunoSEQ multiplex PCR, while TCRdb's copy carries only in-frame clones and drops some. The sample has 150,000 to 200,000 clones; around 67% are singletons. The sequenced sample consisted of PBMCs. The receptors here all came from a woman between 18 and 29 years old in good health and CMV-seropositive.

This clone was found once. CDR3 loop: CASGSGGSYNEQFF. Here the CDR3 DNA reads TGTGCCAGCGGTAGCGGGGGTTCCTACAATGAGCAGTTCTTC. The V and J genes are TRBV5-6 and TRBJ2-1, with 9 bases that match TRBD2. The CDR3 has 14 residues. The germline V gene has CDR1 SGHDT and CDR2 YYEEEE. After removal of 7 bases from V and 1 base from J, the junction contained 3 bases not matched to a gene. The full variable domain, its missing parts supplied by reference TRBV5-6 and TRBJ2-1, is DAGVTQSPTHLIKTRGQQVTLRCSPKSGHDTVSWYQQALGQGPQFIFQYYEEEERQRGNFPDRFSGHQFPNYSSELNVNALLLGDSALYLCASGSGGSYNEQFFGPGTRLTVL.

This clone was counted between two and nine times. This chain links TRBV2 with TRBJ1-4, with D possibly matching TRBD1 (5 bases). The V and J ends lost 3 bases and 6 bases respectively, with 14 bases between them. This CDR3 contains 15 residues. CDR1 SNHLY and CDR2 FYNNEI come from the germline V gene. The CDR3 region is CASSDATGVDEKLFF. Written as DNA, the CDR3 is TGTGCCAGCAGTGATGCCACAGGAGTCGATGAAAAACTGTTTTTT.

CDR3 in DNA: TGTGCCAGCAGCGGTCGACAGGGGGCGGACACTGAAGCTTTCTTT. It is translated as CASSGRQGADTEAFF. The chain joins TRBV7-9 to TRBJ1-1; 10 nucleotides match TRBD1. This CDR3 has 15 residues. CDR1 SEHNR and CDR2 FQNEAQ come from the germline V gene (reference sequence). After removal of 5 bases from V and 3 bases from J, the junction contained 6 bases not matched to a gene.

V usage is TRBV19 and J usage is TRBJ1-1; no clear D. The germline gives CDR1 LNHDA, CDR2 SQIVND (reference sequence). The germline V and J ends were trimmed by 2 bases and 4 bases, with 14 bases remaining between them. This CDR3 is built from 15 residues. The CDR3 nucleotides are TGTGCCAGTAGTATAAGACCCTTGAGCGGCACTGAAGCTTTCTTT. Its translation: CASSIRPLSGTEAFF.

The gene calls are TRBV10-3 and TRBJ1-4; D perhaps matches TRBD1 (5 bases). Germline CDR1 reads ENHRY; CDR2 reads SYGVKD. The ends were cut back, 4 bases at V and 7 bases at J, with 10 bases in the middle. The CDR3 is made up of 13 amino acids. CDR3 in amino acids: CAISVQGFEKLFF. The CDR3 bases are TGTGCCATCAGTGTTCAGGGATTTGAAAAACTGTTTTTT.

This rearrangement joins TRBV5-8 to TRBJ2-5, with D perhaps matching TRBD2 (6 bases). V gave up 2 bases and J gave up 3 bases, with 14 bases separating them. The CDR3 sequence is 15 residues long. Germline CDR1 reads SGHTS; CDR2 reads YDEGEE. CDR3 nucleotides: TGTGCCAGCAGCTTTGGGTCGAGGACTAAAGAGACCCAGTACTTC. It specifies CASSFGSRTKETQYF.

This clone was seen a few times. The genes are TRBV7-6 and TRBJ1-1, with D tentatively TRBD1 (5 bases). The CDR3 sequence is 13 residues long. CDR1 and CDR2 (germline): SGHVS, FNYEAQ. Trimming stripped 0 bases from V and 9 bases from J, with 11 bases between. This CDR3 is CASSLARQGQAFF. CDR3 nucleotide sequence: TGTGCCAGCAGCTTAGCGAGGCAGGGCCAAGCTTTCTTT.

The rearrangement links TRBV9 to TRBJ2-1, with TRBD2 matching over 8 bases. V shed 1 base, J shed 8 bases, and the junction held 14 bases outside the gene matches. This CDR3 is built from 17 residues. Germline CDR1 is SGDLS and CDR2 is YYNGEE. The CDR3 coding sequence is TGTGCCAGCAGCGTAACGTCCGGGACTAGTCTTCTCCATGAGCAGTTCTTC. This encodes CASSVTSGTSLLHEQFF.

This clone has more than one count but fewer than ten. The chain has TRBV7-6 and TRBJ1-1; possible D gene TRBD1, 5 bases. CDR1 is SGHVS, CDR2 FNYEAQ, per germline. The CDR3 runs to 15 residues. V lost 5 bases, J lost 2 bases, and 15 bases lay in between. CDR3 sequence (DNA): TGTGCCAGCAGCCCGGGACTCCAAGTCAACACTGAAGCTTTCTTT. Residues: CASSPGLQVNTEAFF.

V and J are TRBV2 and TRBJ1-3; tentatively, D is TRBD1 (6 bases). CDR1 is SNHLY and CDR2 is FYNNEI in the germline V gene. The CDR3 contains 14 residues. V was trimmed by 5 bases and J by 3 bases, leaving 11 bases between them. The CDR3 loop reads CASSLQGNGNTIYF. CDR3 in DNA: TGTGCCAGCAGTTTGCAGGGGAATGGAAACACCATATATTTT.

The V gene is TRBV2, the J gene TRBJ1-1; D gene unclear. The CDR3 is 13 residues long. CDR1 and CDR2 (germline): SNHLY, FYNNEI. The germline V and J ends were trimmed by 7 bases and 5 bases, with 14 bases remaining between them. The CDR3 spells CASIKEVLTEAFF. The CDR3 DNA sequence: TGTGCCAGCATTAAGGAGGTCCTGACTGAAGCTTTCTTT. Full variable domain (remainder filled in from reference TRBV2 and TRBJ1-1): EPEVTQTPSHQVTQMGQEVILRCVPISNHLYFYWYRQILGQKVEFLVSFYNNEISEKSEIFDDQFSVERPDGSNFTLKIRSTKLEDSAMYFCASIKEVLTEAFFGQGTRLTVV.

J is TRBJ1-1 and V is TRBV7-3; D is possibly TRBD1 (6 bases). Trimming cost V 1 base and J 5 bases, with 14 bases left between them. CDR3 size: 15 residues. The germline gives CDR1 SGHTA, CDR2 FQGTGA. The CDR3 sequence is CASSLNPGVGTEAFF. For the CDR3, the DNA is TGTGCCAGCAGCTTAAACCCAGGGGTGGGGACTGAAGCTTTCTTT.

This chain uses TRBV6-5 with TRBJ2-7; 11 positions match TRBD1. The trim removed 2 bases at V and 3 bases at J, leaving 3 bases unmatched. CDR1 and CDR2 (germline): MNHEY, SVGAGI. This CDR3 comprises 15 residues. The CDR3 DNA is TGTGCCAGCAGTTACCCCGGGACAGGGGGCTACGAGCAGTACTTC. Protein: CASSYPGTGGYEQYF.

This clone has more than one count but fewer than ten. This chain connects TRBV4-1 to TRBJ2-7; 10 bases match TRBD2. CDR1 MGHRA and CDR2 YSYEKL come from the germline V gene. The CDR3 length is 17 residues. V lost 3 bases to trimming and J lost 0 bases; unmatched junction nucleotides: 8. The CDR3: CASSHVSGRPSSYEQYF. CDR3 bases: TGCGCCAGCAGCCACGTTAGCGGGAGGCCCAGCTCCTACGAGCAGTACTTC.